This T cell receptor beta chain was captured by sequencing in a study of shared clonotypes between healthy human individuals. V shed 4 bases, J shed 0 bases, and the junction held 8 bases outside the gene matches. Germline V lookup: CDR1 SEHNR, CDR2 FQNEAQ (reference sequence). This CDR3 spans 17 amino acids. Assay: immunoSEQ multiplex PCR; the TCRdb copy retains only in-frame clones and omits some. The sample records 1 million to 1.2 million clones, roughly 80% being singletons. The receptor was isolated from a man younger than 35 in good health. Some clones in this sample may be carry-over from other donors' samples. The sample comprised memory CD4+ T cells from PBMCs. The subset: CD45RA-negative fraction. This sequence joins TRBV7-9 and TRBJ1-2, with 10 bases lining up with TRBD1. The CDR3, as DNA: TGTGCCAGCAGCTCGGACAGGGGGAACCCTGCTAACTATGGCTACACCTTC. Translated, it gives CASSSDRGNPANYGYTF.